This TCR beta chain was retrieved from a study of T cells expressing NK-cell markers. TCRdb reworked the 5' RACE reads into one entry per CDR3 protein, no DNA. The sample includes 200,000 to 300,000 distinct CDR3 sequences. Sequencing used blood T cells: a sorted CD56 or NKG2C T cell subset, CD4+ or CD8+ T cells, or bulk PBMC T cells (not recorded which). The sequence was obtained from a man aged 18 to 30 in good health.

CDR3 protein: CASSGGLALHEQFF. The chain joins TRBV23-1 to TRBJ2-1; TCRdb calls TRBD2, which cannot be checked without DNA. TRBV23-1 is placed among ORFs of uncertain function. CDR3 size: 14 residues.